The 15 T cell receptor beta chains presented below share a single source sample, sequenced in a study of shared clonotypes between healthy human individuals. Assay used: immunoSEQ multiplex PCR; TCRdb lists only in-frame clones, some missing. In the table there are 500,000 to 550,000 clones, approximately 94% of which are singletons. Sequences were obtained from naive CD4+ T cells sorted from blood. Sample subset: CD45RA+ positively selected. Every receptor here comes from a woman aged 25-40 years in good health.

The gene calls are TRBV6-5 and TRBJ2-5; TRBD2 matches at 7 bases. Germline CDR1 is MNHEY and CDR2 is SVGAGI. The CDR3 is 16 amino acids. The J segment lost 4 bases and the V segment lost 2 bases, leaving 10 bases of the junction unmatched. CDR3 bases: TGTGCCAGCAGTTACGTGGGCCTAGCGGAGGGAGAGACCCAGTACTTC. This encodes CASSYVGLAEGETQYF.

In its sample, this clone was seen once. The CDR3 nucleotides are TGCGCCAGCAGCTTGGGTAGGGGGACCATCCAAGAGACCCAGTACTTC. It yields the protein CASSLGRGTIQETQYF. This chain joins TRBV5-1 and TRBJ2-5; a weak D match, TRBD1 (6 bases). V was shortened by 0 bases and J by 1 base, with 13 bases between the two germline ends. From germline, CDR1 is SGHRS and CDR2 YFSETQ. The length of the CDR3 is 16 residues. The full variable domain, in which reference TRBV5-1 and TRBJ2-5 provide the parts outside the CDR3, is KAGVTQTPRYLIKTRGQQVTLSCSPISGHRSVSWYQQTPGQGLQFLFEYFSETQRNKGNFPGRFSGRQFSNSRSEMNVSTLELGDSALYLCASSLGRGTIQETQYFGPGTRLLVL.

The J gene is TRBJ2-3, the V gene TRBV6-1, with 7 nucleotides matching TRBD2. Germline V CDR1 and CDR2: MNHNS, SASEGT. The ends lost 7 bases at V and 0 bases at J; junction bases unmatched: 7. The CDR3 consists of 15 residues. The CDR3 DNA reads TGTGCCAGCATTGAGCGGGACCCCAGCACAGATACGCAGTATTTT. It encodes CASIERDPSTDTQYF.

The chain combines TRBV19 with TRBJ2-2; a weak D match, TRBD1 (5 bases). V was trimmed by 1 base and J by 6 bases, leaving 9 bases between them. Germline-derived CDR1 and CDR2 are LNHDA and SQIVND (reference sequence). This CDR3 contains 14 residues. The CDR3 spells CASSIGPGPGELFF. Here the CDR3 DNA reads TGTGCCAGTAGTATAGGTCCAGGGCCCGGGGAGCTGTTTTTT. The full variable domain, with the rest looked up from reference TRBV19 and TRBJ2-2, is DGGITQSPKYLFRKEGQNVTLSCEQNLNHDAMYWYRQDPGQGLRLIYYSQIVNDFQKGDIAEGYSVSREKKESFPLTVTSAQKNPTAFYLCASSIGPGPGELFFGEGSRLTVL.

This clone was seen only once. In DNA, the CDR3 is TGTGCCAGCAGTTTCGCAGGGCACAATCAGCCCCAGCATTTT. It specifies CASSFAGHNQPQHF. The chain is built from TRBV28 and TRBJ1-5, with D maybe TRBD1 (5 bases). This CDR3 spans 14 amino acids. V was pared by 3 bases and J by 3 bases, with 9 bases between. Germline-derived CDR1 and CDR2 are MDHEN and SYDVKM.

This chain joins TRBV5-1 and TRBJ1-6, with unresolved D. In germline, CDR1 is SGHRS, CDR2 YFSETQ. V was pared by 7 bases and J by 4 bases, with 12 bases between. The CDR3 has 14 residues. As DNA, the CDR3 is TGCGCCAGCCGCACGGACGGATATAATTCACCCCTCCACTTT. It is translated as CASRTDGYNSPLHF.

This chain links TRBV19 with TRBJ2-7; D is uncertain. Germline V gene sequence: CDR1 LNHDA, CDR2 SQIVND (reference sequence). The V end was cut by 3 bases, the J end by 0 bases, with 12 bases between. CDR3 length: 15 residues. CDR3 residues: CASSMTGMSSYEQYF. Written as DNA, the CDR3 is TGTGCCAGTAGTATGACCGGAATGAGCTCCTACGAGCAGTACTTC.

This clone was detected only once. The V and J genes are TRBV7-8 and TRBJ1-2; D unclear. Germline values: CDR1 SGHVS, CDR2 FQNEAQ. Trimming stripped 1 base from V and 2 bases from J, with 5 bases between. This CDR3 has 13 residues. The CDR3 DNA reads as TGTGCCAGCAGCTTAGTAGGGAACTATGGCTACACCTTC. Residues: CASSLVGNYGYTF.

V usage is TRBV29-1 and J usage is TRBJ1-1, with a possible D match to TRBD1 (5 bases). Trimming removed 6 bases at V and 3 bases at J, with 14 bases between. The CDR3 runs to 13 residues. CDR1 is SQVTM, CDR2 ANQGSEA, per germline. CDR3 protein: CSVVEGVDTEAFF. The CDR3 nucleotides read TGCAGCGTCGTAGAAGGGGTGGACACTGAAGCTTTCTTT.

This chain connects TRBV27 to TRBJ2-2, with 10 positions matching TRBD2. This CDR3 comprises 16 residues. Germline V gene lookup returns CDR1 MNHEY and CDR2 SMNVEV (reference sequence). V shed 8 bases, J shed 5 bases, and the junction held 11 bases outside the gene matches. The chain's CDR3 is CASQSVASGRTGELFF. DNA of the CDR3: TGTGCCAGCCAGTCTGTCGCTAGCGGGAGAACCGGGGAGCTGTTTTTT.

This chain connects TRBV19 to TRBJ2-7, with TRBD1 identical over 8 bases. The germline CDR1 and CDR2 sequences are LNHDA and SQIVND (reference sequence). The CDR3 totals 13 residues. V was clipped by 11 bases and J by 6 bases; unmatched bases: 12. In DNA form, the CDR3 reads TGTGCCTCGAGGCGGACAGGGTACCCCGAGCAGTACTTC. Its protein is CASRRTGYPEQYF. Drawing the rest from reference TRBV19 and TRBJ2-7, the complete variable domain is DGGITQSPKYLFRKEGQNVTLSCEQNLNHDAMYWYRQDPGQGLRLIYYSQIVNDFQKGDIAEGYSVSREKKESFPLTVTSAQKNPTAFYLCASRRTGYPEQYFGPGTRLTVT.

The CDR3 nucleotides are TGTGCCAGCAGTCCCGGACAGGGATTGACGACTAGCGGGAGGGCCGGGCACTACGAGCAGTACTTC. Encoded protein: CASSPGQGLTTSGRAGHYEQYF. The rearrangement joins TRBV28 to TRBJ2-7; 14 bases map to TRBD2. Germline V CDR1 and CDR2: MDHEN, SYDVKM. This CDR3 has 22 amino acids. V lost 5 bases and J lost 3; bases outside the gene matches: 24. Filled out from reference TRBV28 and TRBJ2-7, the complete variable domain reads DVKVTQSSRYLVKRTGEKVFLECVQDMDHENMFWYRQDPGLGLRLIYFSYDVKMKEKGDIPEGYSVSREKKERFSLILESASTNQTSMYLCASSPGQGLTTSGRAGHYEQYFGPGTRLTVT.

This clone was picked up one time. The V call is TRBV5-1, the J call TRBJ2-3; D may correspond to TRBD1 or TRBD2 (5 bases each). The V end was cut by 4 bases, the J end by 3 bases, with 15 bases between. CDR1 and CDR2 from the germline V gene are SGHRS and YFSETQ. This CDR3 is 15 amino acids long. The DNA for the CDR3 is TGCGCCAGCAGCGGGGGTTCTTCCCTAACAGATACGCAGTATTTT. Translated: CASSGGSSLTDTQYF.

The V gene is TRBV9, the J gene TRBJ1-6; 8 positions agree with TRBD1. This CDR3 contains 15 residues. With 1 base clipped from V and 11 bases from J, the junction kept 8 bases outside the gene matches. Germline assignment: CDR1 SGDLS and CDR2 YYNGEE. The CDR3 protein is CASSVTDRVVPPLHF. In DNA, the CDR3 is TGTGCCAGCAGCGTAACGGACAGGGTTGTTCCACCCCTCCACTTT.

The genes are TRBV7-9 and TRBJ2-7; 9 positions agree with TRBD2. The CDR3 sequence is 17 residues long. The ends lost 2 bases at V and 4 bases at J; junction bases unmatched: 12. In germline, CDR1 is SEHNR, CDR2 FQNEAQ (reference sequence). CDR3 DNA sequence: TGTGCCAGCAGCTTAAAATCTCAGAGCGGGAGGTTATACGAGCAGTACTTC. Translation: CASSLKSQSGRLYEQYF.